This TCR beta chain is drawn from a study of blood T cell repertoires in COVID-19. Whole-study context: Acute-phase and convalescent COVID-19 samples originated in the United States, Italy and Spain. PBMCs, B-cell-depleted T cells, or T cells provided the cDNA or gDNA that made up the material.

CDR1 is LGHDT and CDR2 is YNNKEL in the germline V gene (reference sequence). V was shortened by 3 bases and J by 4 bases, with 9 bases between the two germline ends. The CDR3 totals 13 residues. Original processing notes: Reference gene primer amplification in the assay estimated nucleated cell counts. The repertoire was sequenced with immunoSEQ multiplex PCR; TCRdb's copy has only in-frame clones and lacks some. Clonal size and the V and J genes are those of that table, whereas D and trimming came from the DNA. Of just over 200,000 clones detected, about three quarters appear once; the ten largest clones hold less than 7%.

The source of this sequence is an older woman with acute or convalescent COVID-19. Source material: peripheral blood. The chain uses TRBV3-1 (or the pseudogene TRBV3-2) and TRBJ1-1; D is unresolved. The CDR3 spells CASSHDLGTEAFF. The CDR3 DNA follows: TGTGCCAGCAGCCACGACTTGGGCACTGAAGCTTTCTTT.